This T cell receptor beta chain was sequenced during a study of cytomegalovirus exposure and HLA in healthy donors. Across the study: As released early, the data held 70 million to 100 million unique TCRs from HLA-typed donors.

The primer mix had 60 Vbeta and 13 Jbeta primers. The assay was immunoSEQ multiplex PCR, and TCRdb's table has in-frame clones only and misses some. The table lists about 160,000 clones, roughly 80% of them singletons. The length of the CDR3 is 12 residues. In germline, CDR1 is SEHNR, CDR2 FQNEAQ (reference sequence). Notes on this clone: One junction end does not reproduce the germline sequence, and a read error may be involved.

V usage is TRBV7-9 and J usage is TRBJ2-3; TRBD1 is a possible D gene (5 bases). This sequence originates from a man between 18 and 29 years old in good health and CMV-seronegative. Material: PBMCs. The CDR3 nucleotides read TGTTCCAGCAGCTTAGGGGCATATACGCAGTATTTT. Protein sequence: CSSSLGAYTQYF.